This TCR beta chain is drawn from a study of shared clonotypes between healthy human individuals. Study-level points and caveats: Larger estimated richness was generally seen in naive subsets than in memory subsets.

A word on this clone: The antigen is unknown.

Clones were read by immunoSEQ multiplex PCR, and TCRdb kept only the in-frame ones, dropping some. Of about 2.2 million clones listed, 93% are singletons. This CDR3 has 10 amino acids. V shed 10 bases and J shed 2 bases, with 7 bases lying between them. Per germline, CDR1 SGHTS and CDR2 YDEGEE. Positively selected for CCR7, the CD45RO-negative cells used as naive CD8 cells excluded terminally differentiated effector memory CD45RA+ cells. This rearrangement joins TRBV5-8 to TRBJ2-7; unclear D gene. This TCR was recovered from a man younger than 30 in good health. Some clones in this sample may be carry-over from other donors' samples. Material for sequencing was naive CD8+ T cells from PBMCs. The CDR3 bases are TGTGCCGACCGGCCCTACGAGCAGTACTTC. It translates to CADRPYEQYF.